Listed below are T cell receptor beta chains from one sample, sequenced in a study of beta chain features in type 1 diabetes. Assay: immunoSEQ multiplex PCR; the TCRdb copy retains only in-frame clones and omits some. The sample yields 200,000 to 300,000 clones, approximately 20% seen once. Sequencing was done on a sample of naive CD4+ T cells from blood. The receptors here all came from a woman in her thirties or forties with type 1 diabetes. The CDR3 runs from the conserved cysteine through the conserved F or W. D genes are given only for firm matches. Clone size is stated in some rows and not others, as once, few, many or a class when expanded.

d_call clone_size j_call v_call cdr3_nt cdr3_aa
TRBD2 . TRBJ2-1 TRBV4-3 TGCGCCAGCAGCCAAGATAGATGGACTAGCGGCTACAATGAGCAGTTCTTC CASSQDRWTSGYNEQFF
. . TRBJ2-2 TRBV4-2 TGTGCCAGCAGCCAAGGGGTCGAGGACACCGGGGAGCTGTTTTTT CASSQGVEDTGELFF
. once TRBJ2-2 TRBV6-4 TGTGCCAGCAGTGAGAACAGGGCTGGTGGGGAGCTGTTTTTT CASSENRAGGELFF
TRBD1 . TRBJ2-3 TRBV29-1 TGCAGCGTCCCTCGACAGGGAGATACGCAGTATTTT CSVPRQGDTQYF
. . TRBJ1-1 TRBV6-5 TGTGCCAGCAGTTATGCGGACACTGAAGCTTTCTTT CASSYADTEAFF
. few TRBJ2-1 TRBV7-8 TGTGCCAGCAGCTTAGCGGCGGGACTTGAGCAGTTCTTC CASSLAAGLEQFF
. few TRBJ2-4 TRBV7-2 TGTGCCAGCAGCTTCGGAGGCATTCAGTACTTC CASSFGGIQYF
. . TRBJ2-7 TRBV28 TGTGCCAGCAGCTCCCGGGTGTACGAGCAGTACTTC CASSSRVYEQYF
TRBD2 few TRBJ2-5 TRBV5-1 TGCGCCACCAGGGAGATAGCGGGGGCCCAAGAGACCCAGTACTTC CATREIAGAQETQYF
. . TRBJ2-2 TRBV7-8 TGTGCCAGCAAGGTTGACAGACCGAACACCGGGGAGCTGTTTTTT CASKVDRPNTGELFF
TRBD1 . TRBJ1-1 TRBV15 TGTGCCACTAGCATCTCCGGGACAGGGAACACTGAAGCTTTCTTT CATSISGTGNTEAFF
. . TRBJ1-4 TRBV15 TGTGCCACGTCCGACAGTTCGACTAATGAAAAACTGTTTTTT CATSDSSTNEKLFF
. few TRBJ1-1 TRBV11-1 TGTGCCAGCACCTCGGGGAGGTCGAACACTGAAGCTTTCTTT CASTSGRSNTEAFF
. . TRBJ1-5 TRBV6-1 TGTGCCAGCAGTGAAGCGGGGAGGAGCAATCAGCCCCAGCATTTT CASSEAGRSNQPQHF
TRBD1 . TRBJ2-3 TRBV18 TGTGCCAGCTCACCACCGGACAGGGGGTCAGATACGCAGTATTTT CASSPPDRGSDTQYF
TRBD2 . TRBJ2-2 TRBV19 TGTGCCGGTAGCGGGATCAACACCGGGGAGCTGTTTTTT CAGSGINTGELFF
TRBD1 . TRBJ1-2 TRBV27 TGTGCCAGCAGTCGCGGACAGGGAGAGTTTGTTGGCTACACCTTC CASSRGQGEFVGYTF
TRBD2 . TRBJ2-5 TRBV6-6 TGTGCCAGCAGTTACCAGGGCGGGGGAGAGACCCAGTACTTC CASSYQGGGETQYF
. . TRBJ1-2 TRBV30 TGTGCCTGGAAGGGAGCCCCCGGCTACACCTTC CAWKGAPGYTF
. . TRBJ2-1 TRBV4-2 TGTGCCAGCAGCCAAGGGGGCTTTATGAATGAGCAGTTCTTC CASSQGGFMNEQFF
TRBD2 few TRBJ2-7 TRBV28 TGTGCCAGCAGTCGTGGTAGCGGGGAGTTAACGGACGAGCAGTACTTC CASSRGSGELTDEQYF
. . TRBJ2-7 TRBV19 TGTGCCAGTAGTATAGACCCACGGGTCGGCGAGCAGTACTTC CASSIDPRVGEQYF
TRBD1 . TRBJ1-5 TRBV6-5 TGTGCCAGCAGGGGACAGTCTGATAGCAATCAGCCCCAGCATTTT CASRGQSDSNQPQHF
. few TRBJ2-2 TRBV9 TGTGCCAGCAGCGTAGAGCCAGGCCCCGCAGGTGGGGAGCTGTTTTTT CASSVEPGPAGGELFF
TRBD2 . TRBJ2-1 TRBV4-3 TGCGCCAGCAGCCAAGGAGCGGGAGGCGGGAGCAATGAGCAGTTCTTC CASSQGAGGGSNEQFF
. . TRBJ1-1 TRBV7-9 TGTGCCAGCAGCCCTCGATCCGGGGCTTTCTTT CASSPRSGAFF
TRBD1 . TRBJ2-5 TRBV4-3 TGCGCCAGCAGCCCACACCTGACAGGGTTCCCCGAGACCCAGTACTTC CASSPHLTGFPETQYF
TRBD2 few TRBJ2-1 TRBV7-3 TGTGCCAGCACCCAGGGGGCAGCGGGAGGGCCTTACAATGAGCAGTTCTTC CASTQGAAGGPYNEQFF
TRBD2 few TRBJ2-7 TRBV5-6 TGTGCCAGCAGCTTAGTGCGGGGAGGGGCCGAGCAGTACTTC CASSLVRGGAEQYF
. . TRBJ1-2 TRBV7-9 TGTGCCAGCGGCTTGGGAGGGTCTGATGGCTACACCTTC CASGLGGSDGYTF
TRBD1 few TRBJ2-5 TRBV12-5 TGTGCTAGTGCCCGGGACAGTCCCATGGAGACCCAGTACTTC CASARDSPMETQYF
. . TRBJ2-3 TRBV21-1 TGTGCCAGCAGCTCACGTAGCGGGGGGCCAACAGATACGCAGTATTTT CASSSRSGGPTDTQYF
. . TRBJ2-1 TRBV7-8 TGTGCCAGCAGCTTAGAGCGGTGGCCCTACAATGAGCAGTTCTTC CASSLERWPYNEQFF
. . TRBJ1-1 TRBV18 TGTGCCAGCTCACCACCGAGCGGGAACACTGAAGCTTTCTTT CASSPPSGNTEAFF
. few TRBJ1-5 TRBV5-6 TGTGCCAGCAGCTTGGGAGCCACCAATCAGCCCCAGCATTTT CASSLGATNQPQHF
. . TRBJ2-1 TRBV7-9 TGTGCCAGCAGCTTCTGGGGGGTGGATGAGCAGTTCTTC CASSFWGVDEQFF
TRBD1 . TRBJ1-2 TRBV10-3 TGTGCCATCACCGTGGGACAGGGAACGGAAGAAGGTGGCTACACCTTC CAITVGQGTEEGGYTF
TRBD1 few TRBJ1-1 TRBV19 TGTGCCAGTAGAACCCGGGACAGGGGTAACACTGAAGCTTTCTTT CASRTRDRGNTEAFF
TRBD1 few TRBJ2-1 TRBV7-3 TGTGCCAGCAGCTTCGGGACAGTTACCTACAATGAGCAGTTCTTC CASSFGTVTYNEQFF
. few TRBJ1-6 TRBV10-3 TGTGCCATCAGTGAGCGGGGGGCCGAAAATTCACCCCTCCACTTT CAISERGAENSPLHF
TRBD1 few TRBJ2-1 TRBV10-3 TGTGCCATCAGGACAGGGAACAATGAGCAGTTCTTC CAIRTGNNEQFF
. . TRBJ1-1 TRBV25-1 TGTGCCAGCAGTGATGCGCTAACAGGGTTTAGGAACACTGAAGCTTTCTTT CASSDALTGFRNTEAFF
. . TRBJ2-7 TRBV11-2 TGTGCCAGCAGCTTAGAGTTGGGCCTATCCAGCGAGCAGTACTTC CASSLELGLSSEQYF
TRBD1 . TRBJ1-2 TRBV30 TGTGCCCGCCGACCTACAGGGGCTGGTGGCTACACCTTC CARRPTGAGGYTF
TRBD2 few TRBJ2-3 TRBV27 TGTGCCAGCAGCTCTAGCGGGGGGGCCACAGATACGCAGTATTTT CASSSSGGATDTQYF
. . TRBJ2-1 TRBV9 TGTGCCAGCAGCGTGAGCGGGTCGTACAATGAGCAGTTCTTC CASSVSGSYNEQFF
TRBD2 . TRBJ2-7 TRBV4-1 TGCGCCAGCAGCCAAGAGGACGGGAGGGCCAGAGAAGAGCAGTACTTC CASSQEDGRAREEQYF
TRBD1 . TRBJ2-1 TRBV4-2 TGTGCCAGCAGCCCCTGGACAGGGGGCTCCTACAATGAGCAGTTCTTC CASSPWTGGSYNEQFF
TRBD1 . TRBJ2-1 TRBV5-1 TGCGCCAGCAGCTATGGGTCGGGACAGGGATCTTTTGAGCAGTTCTTC CASSYGSGQGSFEQFF
. few TRBJ1-2 TRBV5-4 TGTGCCAGCAGAGTCCAGGGCGGACCTGGCTACACCTTC CASRVQGGPGYTF
. few TRBJ2-1 TRBV9 TGTGCCAGCAGCGCCGCGGGATACAATGAGCAGTTCTTC CASSAAGYNEQFF
TRBD2 few TRBJ2-5 TRBV7-2 TGTGCCAGCAGCTTTACGGGGGGAGAGGAGACCCAGTACTTC CASSFTGGEETQYF
. . TRBJ1-2 TRBV6-5 TGTGCCAGCATACCGGGACCGAGGCAGGGGGGCTACACCTTC CASIPGPRQGGYTF
. . TRBJ1-5 TRBV27 TGTGCCAGCAGTTTTCGACAGGCCGAACAGCCCCAGCATTTT CASSFRQAEQPQHF
. few TRBJ1-6 TRBV9 TGTGCCAGCAGCGTTGCTCAGGGTTTCGGTTCACCCCTCCACTTT CASSVAQGFGSPLHF
. few TRBJ1-1 TRBV10-3 TGTGCCATCAGAAGGGGCACTGAAGCTTTCTTT CAIRRGTEAFF
. . TRBJ2-3 TRBV11-2 TGTGCCAGCAGCTTAGATCGGGGCACAGATACGCAGTATTTT CASSLDRGTDTQYF